The rows below give T cell receptor beta chains drawn from one sample of a study of cytomegalovirus exposure and HLA in healthy donors. The repertoire was sequenced with immunoSEQ multiplex PCR; TCRdb's copy has only in-frame clones and lacks some. Altogether approximately 220,000 clones are present, around 80% being singletons, with the ten largest covering 2.5% to 3%. The sequenced sample consisted of PBMCs. These receptors originate from a man aged 25 to 45 in good health and CMV-seronegative. CDR3s include the opening cysteine and the closing phenylalanine or tryptophan. The D gene is left open where the match is weak. Where a row states a size, it is once, few, many or the class of an expanded clone; other rows omit it.

V gene	D gene	J gene	clone size	CDR3 protein	CDR3 DNA
TRBV11-2	NA	TRBJ2-3	NA	CASSLVGGTNTQYF	TGTGCCAGCAGCTTAGTCGGGGGGACAAATACGCAGTATTTT
TRBV28	TRBD1	TRBJ2-7	NA	CASLSPGQLPYEQYF	TGTGCCAGCCTTTCACCGGGACAGCTACCCTACGAGCAGTACTTC
TRBV4-1	TRBD2	TRBJ2-3	NA	CASSQISGGASTDTQYF	TGCGCCAGCAGCCAGATTAGCGGGGGCGCCAGCACAGATACGCAGTATTTT
TRBV5-1	TRBD1	TRBJ1-1	few	CASSLWTGGTMNTEAFF	TGCGCCAGCAGCTTGTGGACAGGGGGCACGATGAACACTGAAGCTTTCTTT
TRBV4-2	TRBD1	TRBJ2-2	NA	CASSQDLGTGTVGELFF	TGTGCCAGCAGCCAAGATTTGGGGACAGGGACGGTCGGGGAGCTGTTTTTT
TRBV7-6	NA	TRBJ1-2	NA	CASSFRGYGYTF	TGTGCCAGCAGCTTTCGAGGTTATGGCTACACCTTC
TRBV5-6	NA	TRBJ1-6	NA	CASSLVSNSPLHF	TGTGCCAGCAGCTTGGTCTCTAATTCACCCCTCCACTTT
TRBV4-1	TRBD1	TRBJ2-7	NA	CASSQGGQGPYEQYF	TGCGCCAGCAGCCAAGGGGGACAGGGGCCCTACGAGCAGTACTTC
TRBV5-1	TRBD1	TRBJ1-4	few	CASSLGQGQQLFF	TGCGCCAGCAGCTTGGGACAGGGCCAACAACTGTTTTTT
TRBV5-8	TRBD1	TRBJ2-7	NA	CARSPTGQVDF	TGTGCCAGAAGCCCCACGGGACAGGTGGACTTC
TRBV5-1	TRBD1	TRBJ2-1	NA	CASSWETGTPYNEQFF	TGCGCCAGCAGCTGGGAGACAGGGACCCCCTACAATGAGCAGTTCTTC
TRBV5-5	NA	TRBJ2-3	NA	CASVLPGGPQDTQYF	TGTGCCAGCGTCCTACCCGGGGGACCCCAAGATACGCAGTATTTT
TRBV2	TRBD1	TRBJ2-2	NA	CASSERGPWIGELFF	TGTGCCAGCAGTGAGAGGGGGCCTTGGATCGGGGAGCTGTTTTTT
TRBV11-2	TRBD2	TRBJ2-1	few	CASSPMERGGSYNEQFF	TGTGCCAGCAGCCCCATGGAGCGGGGGGGCTCCTACAATGAGCAGTTCTTC
TRBV29-1	TRBD2	TRBJ2-3	NA	CSVISGGASYLTDTQYF	TGCAGCGTAATTAGCGGGGGGGCCTCTTATCTCACAGATACGCAGTATTTT
TRBV5-4	TRBD1	TRBJ1-4	few	CASSSQGGEKLFF	TGTGCCAGCAGCTCCCAGGGGGGTGAAAAACTGTTTTTT
TRBV28	TRBD1	TRBJ1-5	NA	CASSSDRDHQPQHF	TGTGCCAGCAGTTCGGACAGGGATCATCAGCCCCAGCATTTT
TRBV5-6	NA	TRBJ2-2	few	CASSLGELGKLFF	TGTGCCAGCAGCTTAGGGGAATTGGGGAAGCTGTTTTTT
TRBV28	NA	TRBJ2-5	NA	CASSQWTVQETQYF	TGTGCCAGCAGTCAATGGACAGTCCAAGAGACCCAGTACTTC
TRBV5-1	TRBD1	TRBJ1-2	NA	CASSLETGGVYGYTF	TGCGCCAGCAGCTTGGAGACAGGGGGCGTCTATGGCTACACCTTC
TRBV10-3	NA	TRBJ2-7	once	CAISESAGFNEQYF	TGTGCCATCAGTGAGTCGGCAGGGTTCAACGAGCAGTACTTC
TRBV7-3	NA	TRBJ1-5	NA	CASTKNPGGDPIQPQHF	TGTGCCAGCACCAAAAATCCGGGGGGAGACCCAATTCAGCCCCAGCATTTT
TRBV2	TRBD2	TRBJ2-1	NA	CASSGTAGTSTYNEQFF	TGTGCCAGCAGTGGGACTGCCGGGACTAGTACGTACAATGAGCAGTTCTTC
TRBV11-2	NA	TRBJ1-4	few	CASSVPDRFNEKLFF	TGTGCCAGCAGCGTCCCCGACAGATTCAATGAAAAACTGTTTTTT
TRBV11-1	NA	TRBJ2-2	NA	CASSHRRGVGELFF	TGTGCCAGCAGCCACAGACGGGGAGTCGGGGAGCTGTTTTTT
TRBV27	NA	TRBJ2-1	NA	CASREPGSYNEQFF	TGTGCCAGCAGGGAGCCGGGCTCCTACAATGAGCAGTTCTTC
TRBV9	NA	TRBJ1-2	NA	CASSVAQPGYGYTF	TGTGCCAGCAGCGTAGCCCAGCCAGGGTATGGCTACACCTTC
TRBV28	NA	TRBJ1-2	NA	CASSFGGNRDYGYTF	TGTGCCAGCAGTTTCGGTGGGAACAGGGACTATGGCTACACCTTC
TRBV6-5	NA	TRBJ1-4	NA	CASSPSGRTNEKLFF	TGTGCCAGCAGCCCTTCGGGGAGGACTAATGAAAAACTGTTTTTT
TRBV5-1	NA	TRBJ2-3	NA	CASSLEGGGTDTQYF	TGCGCCAGCAGCTTGGAAGGGGGAGGGACAGATACGCAGTATTTT
TRBV6-6	NA	TRBJ1-2	NA	CASSYFRALANYGYTF	TGTGCCAGCAGTTACTTTAGAGCTTTAGCTAACTATGGCTACACCTTC
TRBV27	NA	TRBJ2-7	NA	CASSLSGASYEQYF	TGTGCCAGCAGTTTATCGGGGGCGTCCTACGAGCAGTACTTC
TRBV18	TRBD1	TRBJ2-1	NA	CASSPLQGANEQFF	TGTGCCAGCTCACCACTACAGGGGGCGAATGAGCAGTTCTTC
TRBV19	NA	TRBJ1-6	NA	CASSTRQAAKNSPLHF	TGTGCCAGTAGTACCCGACAGGCTGCCAAGAATTCACCCCTCCACTTT
TRBV7-9	TRBD2	TRBJ2-7	NA	CASSGETSGGSSVHEQYF	TGTGCCAGCAGCGGGGAGACTAGCGGGGGGTCTAGTGTGCACGAGCAGTACTTC
TRBV7-3	TRBD2	TRBJ2-3	few	CASSPWAGGTDTQYF	TGTGCCAGCAGCCCCTGGGCGGGGGGCACAGATACGCAGTATTTT
TRBV4-2	TRBD1	TRBJ1-5	NA	CASSQGVGGDQPQHF	TGTGCCAGCAGCCAAGGGGTAGGGGGCGACCAGCCCCAGCATTTT
TRBV5-6	TRBD2	TRBJ2-7	NA	CASSLIGLADSSYEQYF	TGTGCCAGCAGCTTGATCGGGCTAGCGGATTCATCCTACGAGCAGTACTTC
TRBV5-4	NA	TRBJ2-2	few	CASSYRGTGELFF	TGTGCCAGCAGCTATAGGGGCACCGGGGAGCTGTTTTTT
TRBV27	TRBD2	TRBJ2-1	once	CASSLTLGAGGPYNEQFF	TGTGCCAGCAGTTTAACTCTAGGGGCGGGGGGTCCCTACAATGAGCAGTTCTTC
TRBV19	NA	TRBJ1-1	NA	CASSSTTGYFEAFF	TGTGCCAGTAGTAGCACCACAGGGTACTTTGAAGCTTTCTTT
TRBV7-3	NA	TRBJ2-5	NA	CASSMDREGTQYF	TGTGCCAGCAGCATGGACAGGGAGGGGACCCAGTACTTC
TRBV5-1	TRBD1	TRBJ1-6	few	CASRLGGQANSPLHF	TGCGCCAGCAGGTTAGGGGGACAGGCCAATTCACCCCTCCACTTT
TRBV29-1	NA	TRBJ1-2	NA	CSVEPRDSYGYTF	TGCAGCGTTGAACCCAGGGATTCGTATGGCTACACCTTC
TRBV6-5	NA	TRBJ1-1	NA	CASSYSRGGTEAFF	TGTGCCAGCAGTTACTCGAGAGGGGGCACTGAAGCTTTCTTT
TRBV4-2	TRBD1	TRBJ1-6	NA	CASSQERWGTGSPYNSPLHF	TGTGCCAGCAGCCAAGAAAGGTGGGGGACAGGCTCACCCTATAATTCACCCCTCCACTTT
TRBV6-5	NA	TRBJ1-5	few	CASSYGAENQPQHF	TGTGCCAGCAGTTACGGGGCTGAGAATCAGCCCCAGCATTTT
TRBV5-6	TRBD1	TRBJ1-2	few	CASSLGQGTNYGYTF	TGTGCCAGCAGCTTGGGACAGGGAACTAACTATGGCTACACCTTC
TRBV2	NA	TRBJ2-2	NA	CASSEAETGTNTGELFF	TGTGCCAGCAGTGAAGCAGAGACAGGGACTAACACCGGGGAGCTGTTTTTT
TRBV6-1	NA	TRBJ2-5	few	CASGSPSWEQYF	TGTGCCAGCGGTTCGCCCTCCTGGGAGCAGTACTTC
TRBV5-5	TRBD1	TRBJ1-3	NA	CASSLGGQGGNTIYF	TGTGCCAGCAGCTTGGGCGGACAGGGAGGAAACACCATATATTTT
TRBV27	NA	TRBJ2-1	once	CASSFGNYNEQFF	TGTGCCAGCAGTTTCGGGAACTACAATGAGCAGTTCTTC
TRBV27	NA	TRBJ1-2	NA	CASSSLSAGPGGYTF	TGTGCCAGCAGTTCGTTAAGTGCGGGGCCCGGGGGCTACACCTTC
TRBV6-6	TRBD1	TRBJ2-7	NA	CASSHGQGHEQYF	TGTGCCAGCAGTCACGGACAGGGCCACGAGCAGTACTTC
TRBV28	NA	TRBJ1-1	NA	CASRVQVMNTEAFF	TGTGCCAGCAGGGTTCAGGTCATGAACACTGAAGCTTTCTTT
TRBV18	NA	TRBJ1-2	NA	CASSPPEEADGYTF	TGTGCCAGCTCACCACCCGAGGAAGCGGATGGCTACACCTTC
TRBV4-2	TRBD1	TRBJ2-1	NA	CASSDRGESYNEQFF	TGTGCCAGCAGTGACAGGGGCGAATCTTACAATGAGCAGTTCTTC
TRBV9	TRBD2	TRBJ2-1	NA	CASSVASGGANEQFF	TGTGCCAGCAGCGTAGCCAGCGGGGGGGCGAATGAGCAGTTCTTC